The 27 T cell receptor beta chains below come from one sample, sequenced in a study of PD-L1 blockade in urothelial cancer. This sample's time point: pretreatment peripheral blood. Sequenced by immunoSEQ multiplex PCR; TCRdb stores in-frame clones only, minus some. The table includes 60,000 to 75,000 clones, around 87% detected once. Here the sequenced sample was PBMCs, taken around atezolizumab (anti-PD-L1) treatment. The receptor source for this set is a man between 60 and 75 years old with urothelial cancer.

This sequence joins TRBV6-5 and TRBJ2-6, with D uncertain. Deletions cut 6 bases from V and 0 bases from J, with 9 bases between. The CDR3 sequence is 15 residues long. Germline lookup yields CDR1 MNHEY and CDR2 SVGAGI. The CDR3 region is CASSLRFSGANVLTF. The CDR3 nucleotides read TGTGCCAGCAGCCTACGGTTCTCTGGGGCCAACGTCCTGACTTTC.

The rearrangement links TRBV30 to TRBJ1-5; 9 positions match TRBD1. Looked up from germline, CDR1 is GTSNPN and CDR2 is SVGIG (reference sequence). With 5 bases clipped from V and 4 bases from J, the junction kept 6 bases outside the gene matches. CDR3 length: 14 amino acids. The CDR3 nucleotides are TGTGCCTGGGGACAGGGGACTTCAAATCAGCCCCAGCATTTT. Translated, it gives CAWGQGTSNQPQHF.

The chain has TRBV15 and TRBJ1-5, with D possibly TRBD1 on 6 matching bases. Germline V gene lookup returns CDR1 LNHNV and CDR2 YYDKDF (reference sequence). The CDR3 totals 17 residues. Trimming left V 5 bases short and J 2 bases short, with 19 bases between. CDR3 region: CATSPGGAFRGNQPQHF. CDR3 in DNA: TGTGCCACCAGCCCGGGGGGGGCTTTTCGGGGCAATCAGCCCCAGCATTTT.

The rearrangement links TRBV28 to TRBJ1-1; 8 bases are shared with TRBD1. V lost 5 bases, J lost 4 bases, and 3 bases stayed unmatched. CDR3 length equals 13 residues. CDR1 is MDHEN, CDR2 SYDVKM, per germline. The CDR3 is CASSRQGLTEAFF. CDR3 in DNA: TGTGCCAGCAGTAGACAGGGGCTCACTGAAGCTTTCTTT.

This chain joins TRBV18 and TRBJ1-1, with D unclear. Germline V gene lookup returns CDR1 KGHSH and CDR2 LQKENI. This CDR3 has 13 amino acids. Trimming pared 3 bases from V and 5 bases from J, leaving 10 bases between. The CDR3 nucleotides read TGTGCCAGCTCACCTAGTTTAGCTACTGAAGCTTTCTTT. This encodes CASSPSLATEAFF.

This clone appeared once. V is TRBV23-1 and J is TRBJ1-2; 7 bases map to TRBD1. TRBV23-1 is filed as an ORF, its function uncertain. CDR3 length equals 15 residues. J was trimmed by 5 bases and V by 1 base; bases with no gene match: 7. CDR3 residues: CASSQFKGALYGYTF. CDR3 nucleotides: TGCGCCAGCAGTCAATTTAAGGGGGCCTTGTATGGCTACACCTTC.

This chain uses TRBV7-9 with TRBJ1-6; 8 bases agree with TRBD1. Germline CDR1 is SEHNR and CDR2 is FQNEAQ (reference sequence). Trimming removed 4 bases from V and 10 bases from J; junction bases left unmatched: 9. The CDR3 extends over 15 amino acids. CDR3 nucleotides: TGTGCCAGCAGCTCGCGGACAGGGCAGAGATCACCCCTCCACTTT. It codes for CASSSRTGQRSPLHF.

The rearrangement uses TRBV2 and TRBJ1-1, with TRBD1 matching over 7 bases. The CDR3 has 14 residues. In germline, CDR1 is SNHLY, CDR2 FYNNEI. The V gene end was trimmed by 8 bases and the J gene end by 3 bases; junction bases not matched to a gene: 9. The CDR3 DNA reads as TGTGCCAGCCGAAAAAGGGACAGTTACACTGAAGCTTTCTTT. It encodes CASRKRDSYTEAFF.

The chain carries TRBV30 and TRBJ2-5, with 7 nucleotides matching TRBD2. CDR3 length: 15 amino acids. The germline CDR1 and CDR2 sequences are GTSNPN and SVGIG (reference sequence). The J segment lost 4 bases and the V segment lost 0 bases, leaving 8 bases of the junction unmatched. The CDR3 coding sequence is TGTGCCTGGAGTGTAAATCGGGGGGTCGGAGAGACCCAGTACTTC. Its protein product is CAWSVNRGVGETQYF. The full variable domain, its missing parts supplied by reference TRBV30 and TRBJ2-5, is SQTIHQWPATLVQPVGSPLSLECTVEGTSNPNLYWYRQAAGRGLQLLFYSVGIGQISSEVPQNLSASRPQDRQFILSSKKLLLSDSGFYLCAWSVNRGVGETQYFGPGTRLLVL.

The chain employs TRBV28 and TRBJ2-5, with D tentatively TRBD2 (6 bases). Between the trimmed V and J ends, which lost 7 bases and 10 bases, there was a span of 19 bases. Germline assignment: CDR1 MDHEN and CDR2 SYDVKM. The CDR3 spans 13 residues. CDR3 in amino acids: CASTAQAPGDQYF. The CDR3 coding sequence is TGTGCCAGCACTGCCCAAGCGCCGGGGGACCAGTACTTC.

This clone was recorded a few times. CDR3 sequence (DNA): TGTGCCAGCAGCCCCAGGGGGCGCGAAGGGAACACTGAAGCTTTCTTT. It codes for CASSPRGREGNTEAFF. This rearrangement joins TRBV7-6 to TRBJ1-1; TRBD1 agrees at 8 bases. In germline, CDR1 is SGHVS, CDR2 FNYEAQ. The CDR3 is 16 residues long. V gave up 5 bases and J gave up 1 base; unmatched junction bases: 9.

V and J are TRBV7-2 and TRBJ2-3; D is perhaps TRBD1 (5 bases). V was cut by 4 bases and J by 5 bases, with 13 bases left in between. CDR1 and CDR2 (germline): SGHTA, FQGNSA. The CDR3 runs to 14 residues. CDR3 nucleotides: TGTGCCAGCAGCTCGACAGCCCTGGGAGATACGCAGTATTTT. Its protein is CASSSTALGDTQYF.

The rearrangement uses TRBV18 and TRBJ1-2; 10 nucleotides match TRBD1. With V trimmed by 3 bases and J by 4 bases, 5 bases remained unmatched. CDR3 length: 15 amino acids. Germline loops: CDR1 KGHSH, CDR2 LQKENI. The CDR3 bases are TGTGCCAGCTCACCCGGGACAGGGGCCGGCTATGGCTACACCTTC. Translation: CASSPGTGAGYGYTF.

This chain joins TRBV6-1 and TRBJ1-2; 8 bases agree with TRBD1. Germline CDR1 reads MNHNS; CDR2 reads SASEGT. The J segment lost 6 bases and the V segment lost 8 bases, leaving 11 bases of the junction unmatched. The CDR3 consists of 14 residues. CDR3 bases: TGTGCCAGCGGCACCGGGACAGGCAGAAATGGCTACACCTTC. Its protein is CASGTGTGRNGYTF.

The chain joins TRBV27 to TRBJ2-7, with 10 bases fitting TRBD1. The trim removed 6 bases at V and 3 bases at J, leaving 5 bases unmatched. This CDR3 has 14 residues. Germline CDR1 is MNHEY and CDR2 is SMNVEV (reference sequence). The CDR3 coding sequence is TGTGCCAGCAGGAGACAGGGGGCAAACTACGAGCAGTACTTC. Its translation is CASRRQGANYEQYF.

The DNA for the CDR3 is TGTGCCAGCAGCCAGGACGGGAGTGAGACCCAGTACTTC. This translates into CASSQDGSETQYF. The chain is built from TRBV7-9 and TRBJ2-5; tentative D call: TRBD2 (6 bases). The ends were cut back, 5 bases at V and 5 bases at J, with 12 bases in the middle. CDR3 size: 13 residues. The germline V gene has CDR1 SEHNR and CDR2 FQNEAQ (reference sequence).

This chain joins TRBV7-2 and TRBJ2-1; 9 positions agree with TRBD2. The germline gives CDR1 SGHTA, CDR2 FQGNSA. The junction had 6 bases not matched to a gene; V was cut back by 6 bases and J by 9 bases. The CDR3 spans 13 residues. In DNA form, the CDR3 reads TGTGCCAGCAGAGTAGCGGGGGTTGGTGAGCAGTTCTTC. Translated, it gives CASRVAGVGEQFF.

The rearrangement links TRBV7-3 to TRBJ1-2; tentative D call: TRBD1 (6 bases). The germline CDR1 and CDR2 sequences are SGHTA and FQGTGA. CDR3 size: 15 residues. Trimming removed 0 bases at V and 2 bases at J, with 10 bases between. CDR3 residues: CASSLTVQGNYGYTF. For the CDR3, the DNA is TGTGCCAGCAGCTTAACGGTGCAGGGGAACTATGGCTACACCTTC.

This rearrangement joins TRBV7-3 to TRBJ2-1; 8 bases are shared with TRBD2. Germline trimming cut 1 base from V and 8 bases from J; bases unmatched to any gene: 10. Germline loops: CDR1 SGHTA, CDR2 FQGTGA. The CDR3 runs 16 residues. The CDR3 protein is CASSLIRGTRSHEQFF. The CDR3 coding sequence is TGTGCCAGCAGCTTAATTCGGGGGACTAGGTCCCATGAGCAGTTCTTC.

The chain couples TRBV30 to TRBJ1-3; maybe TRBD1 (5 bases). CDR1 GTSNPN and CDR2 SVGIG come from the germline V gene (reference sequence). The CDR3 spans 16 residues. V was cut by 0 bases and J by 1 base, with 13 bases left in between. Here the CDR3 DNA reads TGTGCCTGGAGTGTGGGACTCTCGAGGTCTGGAAACACCATATATTTT. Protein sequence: CAWSVGLSRSGNTIYF.

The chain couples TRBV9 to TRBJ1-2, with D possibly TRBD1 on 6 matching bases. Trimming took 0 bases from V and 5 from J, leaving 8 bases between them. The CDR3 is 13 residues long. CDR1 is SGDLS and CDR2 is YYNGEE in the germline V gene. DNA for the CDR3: TGTGCCAGCAGCGTAGGACAGGCTTATGGCTACACCTTC. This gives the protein CASSVGQAYGYTF.

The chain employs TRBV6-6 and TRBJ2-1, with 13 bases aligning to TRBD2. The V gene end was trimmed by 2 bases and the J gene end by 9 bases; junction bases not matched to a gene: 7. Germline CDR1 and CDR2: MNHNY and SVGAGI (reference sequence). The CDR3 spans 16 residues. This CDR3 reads CASSYLLAGGPGEQFF. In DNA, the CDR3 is TGTGCCAGCAGTTACCTACTAGCGGGGGGGCCTGGTGAGCAGTTCTTC.

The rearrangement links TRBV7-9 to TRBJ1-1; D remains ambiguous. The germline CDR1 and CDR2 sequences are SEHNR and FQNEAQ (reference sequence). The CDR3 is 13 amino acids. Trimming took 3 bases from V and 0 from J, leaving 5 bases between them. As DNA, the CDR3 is TGTGCCAGCAGCTTTACGGTGAACACTGAAGCTTTCTTT. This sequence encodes CASSFTVNTEAFF.

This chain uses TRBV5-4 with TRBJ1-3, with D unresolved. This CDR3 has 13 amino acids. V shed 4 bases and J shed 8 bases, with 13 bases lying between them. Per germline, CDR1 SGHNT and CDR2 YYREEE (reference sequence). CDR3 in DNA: TGTGCCAGCAGCCTAGAGGGAGGATACACCATATATTTT. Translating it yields CASSLEGGYTIYF.

CDR3 nucleotide sequence: TGCGCCAGCAGCTTGGCCGCAACTAATGAAAAACTGTTTTTT. Its translation is CASSLAATNEKLFF. This sequence joins TRBV5-1 and TRBJ1-4; D remains unclear. The CDR3 runs 14 residues. Trimming cost V 0 bases and J 0 bases, with 3 bases left between them. The germline V gene encodes CDR1 SGHRS and CDR2 YFSETQ.

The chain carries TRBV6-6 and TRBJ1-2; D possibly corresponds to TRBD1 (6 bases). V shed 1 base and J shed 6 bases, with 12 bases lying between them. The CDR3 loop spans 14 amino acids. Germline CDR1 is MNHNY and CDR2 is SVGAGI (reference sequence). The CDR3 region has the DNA TGTGCCAGCAGTTACTTCGGGGGGCCTAATGGCTACACCTTC. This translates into CASSYFGGPNGYTF.

CDR3 bases: TGTGCCAGCAGCTTATTCGTAGGCGGTCAGCCCCAGCATTTT. Translating it yields CASSLFVGGQPQHF. J is TRBJ1-5 and V is TRBV5-8; D is uncertain. Trimming left V 2 bases short and J 6 bases short, with 12 bases between. The CDR3 has 14 amino acids. Germline V gene sequence: CDR1 SGHTS, CDR2 YDEGEE.